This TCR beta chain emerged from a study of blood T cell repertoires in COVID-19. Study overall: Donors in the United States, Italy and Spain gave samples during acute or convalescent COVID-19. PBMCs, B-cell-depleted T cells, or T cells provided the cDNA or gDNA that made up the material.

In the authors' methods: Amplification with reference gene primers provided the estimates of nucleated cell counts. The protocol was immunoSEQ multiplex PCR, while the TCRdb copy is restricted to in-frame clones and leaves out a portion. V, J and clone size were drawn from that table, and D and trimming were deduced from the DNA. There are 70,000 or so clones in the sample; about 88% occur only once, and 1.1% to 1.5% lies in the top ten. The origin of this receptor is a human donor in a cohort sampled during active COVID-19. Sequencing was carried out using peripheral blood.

CDR3 coding DNA: TGTGCCAGCAGTTTGCCCCTTGCAGCTGAAGCTTTCTTT. Protein: CASSLPLAAEAFF. The chain recombines TRBV12-3 or TRBV12-4 with TRBJ1-1; D is ambiguous. V lost 3 bases, J lost 6 bases, and 11 bases lay in between. The CDR3 spans 13 residues.